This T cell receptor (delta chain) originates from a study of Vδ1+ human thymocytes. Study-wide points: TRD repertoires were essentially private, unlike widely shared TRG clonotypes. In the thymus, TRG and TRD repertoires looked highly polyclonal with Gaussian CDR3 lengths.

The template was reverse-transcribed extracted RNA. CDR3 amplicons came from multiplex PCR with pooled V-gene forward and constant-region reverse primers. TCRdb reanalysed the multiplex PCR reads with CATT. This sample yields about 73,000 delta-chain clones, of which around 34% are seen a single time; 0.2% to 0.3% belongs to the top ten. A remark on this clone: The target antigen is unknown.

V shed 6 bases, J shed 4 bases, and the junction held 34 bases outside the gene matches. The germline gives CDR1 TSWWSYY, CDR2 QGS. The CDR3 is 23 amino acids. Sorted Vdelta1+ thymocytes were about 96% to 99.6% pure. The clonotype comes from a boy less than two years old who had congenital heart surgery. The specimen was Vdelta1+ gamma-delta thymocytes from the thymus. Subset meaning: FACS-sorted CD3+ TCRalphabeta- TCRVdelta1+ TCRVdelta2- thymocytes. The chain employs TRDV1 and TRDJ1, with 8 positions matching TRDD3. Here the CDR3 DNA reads TGTGCTCTTGGTCATAACGGGGGGTCGAGGTTAATACTGCTCTGGGGGAAGGACGATAAACTCATCTTT. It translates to CALGHNGGSRLILLWGKDDKLIF.